This TCR beta chain was found in a study of identical twins. MiXCR, applied by TCRdb to the 5' RACE reads, yields one record per CDR3 protein. The sample yields under 900,000 distinct CDR3 sequences, about 20% seen once. The germline V gene encodes CDR1 SGHKS and CDR2 YYEKEE (reference sequence). After removal of 4 bases from V and 6 bases from J, the junction contained 10 bases not matched to a gene. This CDR3 comprises 15 residues. This clonotype has ten or more counts. These sequences were also reported in another study, on T cells expressing NK-cell markers. From that paper: It remained uncertain whether the expanded NKG2C+ T cell clones were specific for HCMV antigens.

The chain links TRBV5-5 to TRBJ1-1; TRBD1 matches at 9 bases. Sequencing used PBMCs. The sequence came from a young woman in good health. The CDR3 coding sequence is TGTGCCAGCAGCCCGACCGTCGGACAGGGGTCTGAAGCTTTCTTT. Its protein product is CASSPTVGQGSEAFF.